These 14 T cell receptor beta chains share one sample of origin, sequenced in a study of cytomegalovirus exposure and HLA in healthy donors. The PCR was carried out with 60 Vbeta primers and 13 Jbeta primers. Data came from immunoSEQ multiplex PCR; TCRdb stores just in-frame clones and leaves some out. The data contain more than 90,000 clones, roughly four fifths of them singletons. Specimen: PBMCs. The receptors stem from a man aged 25-45 years in good health and CMV-seropositive.

The V call is TRBV5-1, the J call TRBJ1-1; no clear D gene. Germline values: CDR1 SGHRS, CDR2 YFSETQ. V was clipped by 0 bases and J by 0 bases, with 12 bases between them. The CDR3 contains 16 residues. The CDR3 protein is CASSLGSGRMNTEAFF. Written as DNA, the CDR3 is TGCGCCAGCAGCTTGGGTTCGGGGAGAATGAACACTGAAGCTTTCTTT.

The V and J genes are TRBV28 and TRBJ2-3; D is perhaps TRBD1 (5 bases). V lost 1 base to trimming and J lost 3 bases, with 14 bases between them. In germline, CDR1 is MDHEN, CDR2 SYDVKM. This CDR3 spans 16 amino acids. CDR3 loop: CASSLSIGAPTDTQYF. The CDR3 nucleotides read TGTGCCAGCAGTTTATCAATTGGGGCCCCTACAGATACGCAGTATTTT.

The V gene is TRBV5-4, the J gene TRBJ1-6; 7 nucleotides line up with TRBD1. Germline-derived CDR1 and CDR2 are SGHNT and YYREEE (reference sequence). The CDR3 is 18 residues long. V lost 4 bases, J lost 0 bases, and 10 bases stayed unmatched. The CDR3 nucleotides are TGTGCCAGCAGCCTCAACAGGGGAGAAAGCTCCTATAATTCACCCCTCCACTTT. This sequence encodes CASSLNRGESSYNSPLHF.

This sequence joins TRBV2 and TRBJ1-2; D is possibly TRBD1 (6 bases). CDR3 length equals 12 residues. Trimming took 7 bases from V and 6 from J, leaving 12 bases between them. CDR1 SNHLY and CDR2 FYNNEI come from the germline V gene. The CDR3 DNA follows: TGTGCCAGCAATATACAGGGAGATGGCTACACCTTC. This codes for CASNIQGDGYTF.

This chain connects TRBV5-1 to TRBJ1-2; D might be TRBD1 (5 bases). Trimming shortened V by 7 bases and J by 5 bases, and 18 bases separated the two germline ends. CDR3 size: 14 residues. CDR1 is SGHRS, CDR2 YFSETQ, per germline. CDR3 sequence reads: CASSSGDSDYGYTF. CDR3 nucleotides: TGCGCCAGCTCCTCCGGGGACTCCGATTATGGCTACACCTTC.

The sample holds a few counts of this clone. The CDR3 sequence is CASSYRGNEKLFF. The CDR3, as DNA: TGTGCCAGCAGTTACCGGGGGAATGAAAAACTGTTTTTT. The chain couples TRBV27 to TRBJ1-4; D is possibly TRBD1 (5 bases). Germline assignment: CDR1 MNHEY and CDR2 SMNVEV (reference sequence). Trimming pared 4 bases from V and 5 bases from J, leaving 8 bases between. The CDR3 consists of 13 residues. Full variable domain (remainder filled in from reference TRBV27 and TRBJ1-4): EAQVTQNPRYLITVTGKKLTVTCSQNMNHEYMSWYRQDPGLGLRQIYYSMNVEVTDKGDVPEGYKVSRKEKRNFPLILESPSPNQTSLYFCASSYRGNEKLFFGSGTQLSVL.

The CDR3 nucleotides are TGTGCCAGCAGCGAGGGACAGGGGAGGGGATCACCCCTCCACTTT. Its protein product is CASSEGQGRGSPLHF. This rearrangement joins TRBV9 to TRBJ1-6, with 10 bases lining up with TRBD1. Trimming removed 3 bases from V and 10 bases from J; junction bases left unmatched: 7. This CDR3 contains 15 residues. Germline CDR1 SGDLS, CDR2 YYNGEE. Full variable domain (rest looked up from reference TRBV9 and TRBJ1-6): DSGVTQTPKHLITATGQRVTLRCSPRSGDLSVYWYQQSLDQGLQFLIQYYNGEERAKGNILERFSAQQFPDLHSELNLSSLELGDSALYFCASSEGQGRGSPLHFGNGTRLTVT.

The chain recombines TRBV10-3 with TRBJ1-2, with TRBD1 identical over 9 bases. V lost 2 bases to trimming and J lost 8 bases; unmatched junction nucleotides: 9. The V gene's germline CDR1 is ENHRY and CDR2 SYGVKD. The CDR3 length is 15 residues. This CDR3 is CAISEDRGRLGGYTF. In DNA form, the CDR3 reads TGTGCCATCAGTGAGGACAGGGGGAGACTCGGAGGCTACACCTTC.

The V call is TRBV19, the J call TRBJ1-1, with D unresolved. CDR1 LNHDA and CDR2 SQIVND come from the germline V gene (reference sequence). V was trimmed by 4 bases and J by 0 bases, leaving 18 bases between them. This CDR3 has 17 amino acids. CDR3 nucleotides: TGTGCCAGTAGTACCTTGACCGCCTGGAGGATGAACACTGAAGCTTTCTTT. It encodes CASSTLTAWRMNTEAFF.

The chain has TRBV15 and TRBJ2-7; D possibly corresponds to TRBD1 (5 bases). The CDR3 is made up of 14 amino acids. V gave up 1 base and J gave up 1 base, with 8 bases separating them. Germline V gene lookup returns CDR1 LNHNV and CDR2 YYDKDF (reference sequence). CDR3 in amino acids: CATSRGDSSYEQYF. The DNA of the CDR3 is TGTGCCACCAGCAGAGGTGACAGTTCCTACGAGCAGTACTTC.

The chain is built from TRBV25-1 and TRBJ1-1, with D perhaps TRBD1 (6 bases). The V end lost 4 bases, the J end lost 1 base, and 10 bases lay between the germline ends. The CDR3 spans 14 residues. The germline V gene has CDR1 MGHDK and CDR2 SYGVNS. CDR3 protein: CASSADRWNTEAFF. The CDR3 DNA reads as TGTGCCAGCAGTGCCGACAGGTGGAACACTGAAGCTTTCTTT.

The chain couples TRBV7-9 to TRBJ1-2; 10 nucleotides align to TRBD1. The ends lost 6 bases at V and 8 bases at J; junction bases unmatched: 6. This CDR3 has 13 residues. Germline assignment: CDR1 SEHNR and CDR2 FQNEAQ (reference sequence). The CDR3, as DNA: TGTGCCAGCAGTCGACAGGGGGCTAGGGGCTACACCTTC. Protein sequence: CASSRQGARGYTF.

This clone was seen a single time. The V call is TRBV19, the J call TRBJ1-1; 11 bases align to TRBD1. This CDR3 is built from 18 residues. Germline assignment: CDR1 LNHDA and CDR2 SQIVND (reference sequence). The junction had 13 bases not matched to a gene; V was cut back by 7 bases and J by 0 bases. For the CDR3, the DNA is TGTGCCAGTACCGCCCTACGCGGGACAGGGGGAATGAACACTGAAGCTTTCTTT. This encodes CASTALRGTGGMNTEAFF.

V usage is TRBV18 and J usage is TRBJ1-1; D may be TRBD1 (5 bases). The CDR3 sequence is 13 residues long. The V end was cut by 1 base, the J end by 3 bases, with 6 bases between. In germline, CDR1 is KGHSH, CDR2 LQKENI. As DNA, the CDR3 is TGTGCCAGCTCACCACAGGGGCACACTGAAGCTTTCTTT. Translating gives CASSPQGHTEAFF.